These 10 T cell receptor beta chains share one sample of origin, sequenced in a study of T cell changes during pregnancy in multiple sclerosis. The repertoire was sequenced with immunoSEQ multiplex PCR; TCRdb's copy has only in-frame clones and lacks some. The sample includes approximately 52,000 clones, around 92% of them seen just once. The specimen comprised CD4+ T cells from peripheral blood mononuclear cells, sampled in the third trimester of pregnancy. These receptors originate from a female donor with multiple sclerosis, enrolled in a pregnancy study.

The CDR3 DNA is TGTGCCACCAGCAGAGTGATGGAGGGGCCCTACAATGAGCAGTTCTTC. It is translated as CATSRVMEGPYNEQFF. The genes are TRBV15 and TRBJ2-1, with D possibly TRBD2 on 6 matching bases. V lost 1 base to trimming and J lost 2 bases, with 12 bases between them. This CDR3 is 16 amino acids long. Per the germline V gene, CDR1 is LNHNV and CDR2 is YYDKDF (reference sequence).

V is TRBV6-1 and J is TRBJ1-5; D uncertain. V was trimmed by 0 bases and J by 7 bases, leaving 10 bases between them. The CDR3 totals 14 residues. CDR1 and CDR2 (germline): MNHNS, SASEGT. CDR3 loop: CASSEAGGGQPQHF. The DNA of the CDR3 is TGTGCCAGCAGTGAAGCAGGCGGCGGACAGCCCCAGCATTTT.

The rearrangement joins TRBV29-1 to TRBJ2-4; a weak D match, TRBD2 (5 bases). The germline V gene has CDR1 SQVTM and CDR2 ANQGSEA. Trimming cost V 4 bases and J 1 base, with 11 bases left between them. The CDR3 covers 14 residues. CDR3 sequence reads: CSVVGGSAKNIQYF. As DNA, the CDR3 is TGCAGCGTTGTAGGAGGATCGGCCAAAAACATTCAGTACTTC.

The V call is TRBV6-1, the J call TRBJ1-4, with 7 positions matching TRBD1. Germline V gene sequence: CDR1 MNHNS, CDR2 SASEGT. The CDR3 is made up of 14 amino acids. With 4 bases clipped from V and 8 bases from J, the junction kept 7 bases outside the gene matches. This CDR3 reads CASSADRVAEKLFF. Written as DNA, the CDR3 is TGTGCCAGCAGTGCTGACAGGGTGGCGGAAAAACTGTTTTTT.

This rearrangement joins TRBV6-1 to TRBJ1-2; D possibly corresponds to TRBD1 (5 bases). The CDR3 spans 17 residues. V lost 4 bases to trimming and J lost 0 bases, with 18 bases between them. Germline loops: CDR1 MNHNS, CDR2 SASEGT. CDR3 DNA: TGTGCCAGCAGTGGCAGGGTGGGTAAAGCTTCTAACTATGGCTACACCTTC. Encoded protein: CASSGRVGKASNYGYTF.

The rearrangement links TRBV6-6 to TRBJ1-3, with D hard to call. With 2 bases removed from V and 2 bases from J, the gap between germline ends came to 7 bases. The CDR3 loop spans 14 amino acids. Germline V gives CDR1 MNHNY, CDR2 SVGAGI (reference sequence). The CDR3 is CASSYEGAGNTIYF. The CDR3 DNA reads as TGTGCCAGCAGTTACGAGGGAGCTGGAAACACCATATATTTT.

V and J are TRBV18 and TRBJ2-7; no reliable D call. V lost 2 bases to trimming and J lost 0 bases, with 5 bases between them. The CDR3 is made up of 13 amino acids. Germline V gene lookup returns CDR1 KGHSH and CDR2 LQKENI. The CDR3 loop reads CASSPSGSYEQYF. The CDR3, as DNA: TGTGCCAGCTCACCATCCGGCTCCTACGAGCAGTACTTC. Based on the CDR3 plus reference TRBV18 and TRBJ2-7, the full variable domain is NAGVMQNPRHLVRRRGQEARLRCSPMKGHSHVYWYRQLPEEGLKFMVYLQKENIIDESGMPKERFSAEFPKEGPSILRIQQVVRGDSAAYFCASSPSGSYEQYFGPGTRLTVT.

The chain combines TRBV6-1 with TRBJ1-1, with D unresolved. The CDR3 runs to 13 residues. Per the germline V gene, CDR1 is MNHNS and CDR2 is SASEGT. Trimming removed 8 bases from V and 3 bases from J, with 13 bases in between. The CDR3 DNA sequence: TGTGCCAGCTTAAGAAGGCAGGACACTGAAGCTTTCTTT. Translation: CASLRRQDTEAFF.

J is TRBJ2-7 and V is TRBV5-1; 8 positions match TRBD2. This CDR3 contains 13 residues. Trimming at V came to 3 bases and at J to 6 bases, leaving 5 bases not matched to a gene. Germline values: CDR1 SGHRS, CDR2 YFSETQ. This CDR3 reads CASSWTSSGEQYF. The CDR3 coding sequence is TGCGCCAGCAGCTGGACTAGCTCCGGCGAGCAGTACTTC.

In this sample, this clone turned up a few times. The chain couples TRBV19 to TRBJ2-3, with a possible D match to TRBD2 (6 bases). Trimming removed 5 bases at V and 4 bases at J, with 16 bases between. The germline V gene encodes CDR1 LNHDA and CDR2 SQIVND (reference sequence). The CDR3 extends over 15 amino acids. As DNA, the CDR3 is TGTGCCAGTAGTGAATCGGGACTCCGGGCAGATACGCAGTATTTT. This gives the protein CASSESGLRADTQYF.